This record concerns one TCR beta chain sequence. Sequenced by immunoSEQ multiplex PCR; TCRdb stores in-frame clones only, minus some. The data show around 250,000 clones, with about 90% seen just once and around 3% held by the top ten. These data originate in a study of Ad26.COV2.S vaccination and SARS-CoV-2 variants. Stated treatment: about 20 received Ad26.COV2.S at low or high dose, single or two shots; about 5 received placebo; per-sample allocation not given. Collection of the samples took place on day 63 after the first injection of vaccine or placebo. The germline CDR1 and CDR2 sequences are SQVTM and ANQGSEA. This CDR3 region has 12 residues. V gave up 5 bases and J gave up 5 bases, with 10 bases separating them.

This receptor was obtained from a person aged 18-65 years who received the Ad26.COV2.S COVID-19 vaccine or a placebo. The rearrangement uses TRBV29-1 and TRBJ2-1, with unresolved D. The source material was peripheral blood, sampled in a trial of Ad26.COV2.S vaccine versus placebo. The CDR3 is CSVYEVDNEQFF. In DNA form, the CDR3 reads TGCAGCGTTTATGAAGTCGACAATGAGCAGTTCTTC.